This is a list of T cell receptor beta chains from one sample in a study of CXCR3-negative and CXCR3-positive naive CD8 T cells. From its re-call of the 5' RACE reads, TCRdb lists each CDR3 protein once, without DNA. In total, the table holds some 53,000 distinct CDR3 sequences. Sequences were obtained from naive CXCR3+ CD8+ T cells from blood. The receptors come from a human donor in good health. Some clones in this sample may be carry-over from other donors' samples. The CDR3 runs from the conserved cysteine through the conserved F or W. The order of the fields is V gene, J gene, CDR3 protein.

TRBV12-3/TRBV12-4,TRBJ2-6,CASISGQTHSGANVLTF
TRBV7-9,TRBJ2-7,CASRRGNEQYF
TRBV29-1,TRBJ2-1,CSVEVDQGWFEQFF
TRBV6-2/TRBV6-3,TRBJ2-7,CASSYAYEQYF
TRBV4-3,TRBJ2-5,CASSQGYRVQETQYF
TRBV21-1,TRBJ1-2,CASRGQGTDGYTF
TRBV6-2/TRBV6-3,TRBJ1-5,CASSYIRVGGQPQHF
TRBV7-2,TRBJ2-7,CASRPPGQYYEQYF
TRBV7-9,TRBJ2-7,CASSLALGQGSSYEQYF
TRBV7-9,TRBJ1-4,CASSSLYREKLFF
TRBV6-6,TRBJ2-1,CACSHGTGDESYNEQFF
TRBV12-3/TRBV12-4,TRBJ2-5,CASTSGGAMETQYF
TRBV29-1,TRBJ1-2,CSVIQGNYGYTF
TRBV6-6,TRBJ2-7,CASRYRDREGEQYF
TRBV7-2,TRBJ2-5,CASSPRQGYQETQYF
TRBV16,TRBJ2-7,CASSQYGTDSAYEQYF
TRBV4-3,TRBJ2-7,CASSQDHKVSYEQYF
TRBV28,TRBJ1-5,CASRVRDRNQPQHF
TRBV30,TRBJ1-1,CAWSSGQGYTEAFF
TRBV4-1,TRBJ2-5,CASSPLAGGPEETQYF
TRBV20-1,TRBJ2-7,CSATTGSPYEQYF
TRBV7-9,TRBJ1-2,CASSSWVGLNYGYTF
TRBV5-1,TRBJ1-2,CASSLVTGQVYGYTF
TRBV7-9,TRBJ1-5,CASSSSGRESQPQHF
TRBV29-1,TRBJ2-2,CSVWTSGSTGELFF
TRBV7-2,TRBJ2-1,CASSLPWTGDNEQFF
TRBV5-5,TRBJ2-7,CASSGLGPEQYF
TRBV28,TRBJ2-7,CASSPSGVYEQYF
TRBV7-7,TRBJ2-1,CASSSTGLGDNEQFF
TRBV7-6,TRBJ2-7,CASSPGVEQYF
TRBV7-9,TRBJ1-2,CASSPWDLNNYGYTF
TRBV6-2/TRBV6-3,TRBJ2-5,CASSYSGTPQETQYF
TRBV7-9,TRBJ2-3,CASSHLAGQNTDTQYF
TRBV7-9,TRBJ2-1,CASRLGQGFTLF
TRBV9,TRBJ2-7,CASSFGTGEQYF
TRBV6-5,TRBJ1-1,CASSYDSLGESTEAFF
TRBV12-3/TRBV12-4,TRBJ1-3,CASKVASGNTIYF
TRBV12-3/TRBV12-4,TRBJ1-2,CASSDLGTQYTF
TRBV4-3,TRBJ2-7,CASSPTEGAYEQYF
TRBV20-1,TRBJ2-7,CSARDNSYEQYF
TRBV5-6,TRBJ2-7,CASNRDRSSYEQYF
TRBV5-5,TRBJ2-1,CASSLGLAVRVQFF
TRBV7-3,TRBJ2-1,CASGDSDNEQFF